One and the same sample provided the 25 T cell receptor beta chains below, sequenced in a study of immune heterogeneity within non-small cell lung tumors. TCR beta CDR3 was amplified by multiplex PCR, first round 10 cycles, 32 V and 13 J primers. TCRdb redid the calling of the multiplex PCR reads with MiXCR, one entry per CDR3 protein. The sample carries 14,000 or so distinct CDR3 sequences, under 30% recorded once. Genomic DNA from bulk tumor acted as the template, and 600 ng was loaded per sample. Biopsies that were spaced far apart were taken, several per primary tumor, during surgery. It was patients with untreated, newly diagnosed non-small cell lung cancer who underwent curative surgery. Sequencing was performed on lung tumor tissue. These receptor sequences come from a man aged 40-49 years with non-small cell lung cancer.

The chain's CDR3 is CASNKGRGGKAFF. The CDR3 DNA sequence: TGTGCCAGCAACAAAGGACGGGGTGGCAAAGCTTTCTTT. The rearrangement uses TRBV9 and TRBJ1-1; D is uncertain. This CDR3 has 13 residues. V was cut by 6 bases and J by 9 bases, with 18 bases left in between. Germline V gene lookup returns CDR1 SGDLS and CDR2 YYNGEE.

With respect to this clonotype: Since a much larger clone is just one base distant, this may be a read error. The chain employs TRBV12-5 and TRBJ2-1, with TRBD2 matching 13 bases. Per the germline V gene, CDR1 is LGHNT and CDR2 is FRNRAP. This CDR3 region has 13 residues. The DNA for the CDR3 is TGTGCTAGTGGTTTCGGACTAGCGGGAGAGCAGTTATTC. Encoded protein: CASGFGLAGEQLF.

This clonotype was counted at least ten times. The chain recombines TRBV27 with TRBJ1-1; 7 nucleotides align to TRBD1. V lost 2 bases to trimming and J lost 5 bases; unmatched junction nucleotides: 5. Looked up from germline, CDR1 is MNHEY and CDR2 is SMNVEV (reference sequence). The CDR3 has 14 amino acids. The CDR3 DNA reads TGTGCCAGCAGTTTAGAGGGGGCCGGGACTGAAGCTTTCTTT. Protein: CASSLEGAGTEAFF.

Remarks on this clonotype: This may come from a read error, since a much larger clone is one base off. The chain has TRBV20-1 and TRBJ2-7, with D possibly TRBD2 on 5 matching bases. CDR3 length equals 15 residues. Per germline, CDR1 DFQATT and CDR2 SNEGSKA (reference sequence). Trimming left V 0 bases short and J 3 bases short, with 15 bases between. CDR3 protein: CSARDLGGNIYEQYF. Here the CDR3 DNA reads TGCAGTGCTAGAGATCTCGGAGGAAACATCTACGAGCAGTACTTC.

This clonotype was seen only a few times. This chain joins TRBV4-3 and TRBJ2-1, with 9 nucleotides matching TRBD2. CDR1 is LGHNA and CDR2 is YSLEER in the germline V gene. The CDR3 has 15 amino acids. The V segment lost 5 bases and the J segment 3 bases; nucleotides outside the gene matches: 5. CDR3 nucleotides: TGCGCCAGCAGCTTCCGACTAGCGGACTACAATGAGCAGTTCTTC. This codes for CASSFRLADYNEQFF.

In this sample, this clonotype turned up a few times. V and J are TRBV27 and TRBJ2-5; TRBD2 matches 9 bases. The germline V gene has CDR1 MNHEY and CDR2 SMNVEV (reference sequence). V gave up 5 bases and J gave up 5 bases; unmatched junction bases: 3. This CDR3 has 13 amino acids. The CDR3, as DNA: TGTGCCAGCAGTAAGCGGGGGGCGGAGACCCAGTACTTC. Its protein product is CASSKRGAETQYF.

The chain employs TRBV7-9 and TRBJ2-3; D remains ambiguous. In germline, CDR1 is SEHNR, CDR2 FQNEAQ (reference sequence). The CDR3 runs 15 residues. V was clipped by 1 base and J by 2 bases, with 10 bases between them. The CDR3 sequence: CASSLVESLTDTQYF. The CDR3 nucleotides are TGTGCCAGCAGCTTAGTGGAGAGTCTCACAGATACGCAGTATTTT. The complete variable domain, with remaining parts taken from reference TRBV7-9 and TRBJ2-3, reads DTGVSQNPRHKITKRGQNVTFRCDPISEHNRLYWYRQTLGQGPEFLTYFQNEAQLEKSRLLSDRFSAERPKGSFSTLEIQRTEQGDSAMYLCASSLVESLTDTQYFGPGTRLTVL.

In this sample, this clonotype is medium-sized. This rearrangement joins TRBV4-1 to TRBJ2-7; no reliable D call. Per the germline V gene, CDR1 is MGHRA and CDR2 is YSYEKL. V lost 1 base to trimming and J lost 0 bases, with 13 bases between them. The CDR3 totals 16 residues. The CDR3 loop reads CASSQGLGPSSYEQYF. In DNA, the CDR3 is TGCGCCAGCAGCCAAGGGCTGGGCCCGAGCTCCTACGAGCAGTACTTC.

This clonotype has more than one count but fewer than ten. V and J are TRBV7-9 and TRBJ2-7; 13 bases line up with TRBD2. The V gene's germline CDR1 is SEHNR and CDR2 FQNEAQ (reference sequence). Trimming removed 2 bases from V and 2 bases from J; junction bases left unmatched: 18. The CDR3 length is 21 residues. The CDR3 here is CASSLSLGFGLAGEVAYEQYF. In DNA, the CDR3 is TGTGCCAGCAGCTTAAGTTTGGGCTTCGGACTAGCGGGAGAGGTAGCCTACGAGCAGTACTTC. Variable domain in full (rest from reference TRBV7-9 and TRBJ2-7): DTGVSQNPRHKITKRGQNVTFRCDPISEHNRLYWYRQTLGQGPEFLTYFQNEAQLEKSRLLSDRFSAERPKGSFSTLEIQRTEQGDSAMYLCASSLSLGFGLAGEVAYEQYFGPGTRLTVT.

This clonotype was seen a few times. The V gene is TRBV5-6, the J gene TRBJ1-3; D might be TRBD1 (5 bases). The CDR3 contains 14 residues. Trimming left V 1 base short and J 5 bases short, with 10 bases between. Germline V gene sequence: CDR1 SGHDT, CDR2 YYEEEE. Here the CDR3 reads CASSLRSGRNTIYF. The CDR3 DNA is TGTGCCAGCAGCTTGCGGTCAGGGCGAAACACCATATATTTT.

Regarding this clonotype: Given a much more abundant clone one base away, this may be a read error. The chain combines TRBV6-2 or TRBV6-3 with TRBJ2-7; D is possibly TRBD1 or TRBD2 (5 bases each). The V and J ends lost 7 bases and 6 bases respectively, with 16 bases between them. The CDR3 has 13 amino acids. CDR1 is MNHEY and CDR2 is SVGEGT in the germline V gene. The CDR3 sequence is CASKRAGTREQYF. Written as DNA, the CDR3 is TGTGCCAGCAAACGGGCCGGGACGCGCGAGCAGTACTTC.

Judged by abundance, this clonotype is medium-sized. The chain carries TRBV6-1 and TRBJ2-7, with 10 bases matching TRBD1. The trim removed 4 bases at V and 4 bases at J, leaving 13 bases unmatched. Germline V gene data show CDR1 as MNHNS and CDR2 as SASEGT. CDR3 size: 17 residues. CDR3 bases: TGTGCCAGCAGTGCCCGGGACAGGGGCCCGCACCTATACGAGCAGTACTTC. This sequence encodes CASSARDRGPHLYEQYF.

For this clonotype: It may be a read error: a sequence one base away is much more abundant. The CDR3 coding sequence is TGTGCCAGGAGATATCGGGCTTACGAGCAGTACTTC. It translates to CARRYRAYEQYF. This chain uses TRBV11-2 with TRBJ2-7, with unresolved D. Looked up from germline, CDR1 is SGHAT and CDR2 is FQNNGV. The V end was cut by 9 bases, the J end by 4 bases, with 13 bases between. The CDR3 contains 12 residues.

This clonotype was counted at least ten times. The chain recombines TRBV7-2 with TRBJ2-2; possible D gene TRBD1, 5 bases. Germline V gene lookup returns CDR1 SGHTA and CDR2 FQGNSA. This CDR3 spans 12 amino acids. V was trimmed by 2 bases and J by 9 bases, leaving 7 bases between them. CDR3 sequence: CASSLQGWELFF. The CDR3 region has the DNA TGTGCCAGCAGCTTACAGGGATGGGAGCTGTTTTTT.

In its sample, this clonotype was seen a few times. The V call is TRBV5-6, the J call TRBJ1-3, with D hard to call. The CDR3 sequence is 12 residues long. The ends were cut back, 3 bases at V and 4 bases at J, with 5 bases in the middle. In germline, CDR1 is SGHDT, CDR2 YYEEEE. The CDR3 sequence is CASSYPGNTIYF. The DNA of the CDR3 is TGTGCCAGCAGCTACCCCGGAAACACCATATATTTT.

This clonotype was detected many times. The rearrangement links TRBV11-2 to TRBJ2-5, with D unresolved. The ends were cut back, 5 bases at V and 1 base at J, with 14 bases in the middle. CDR1 is SGHAT, CDR2 FQNNGV, per germline. The CDR3 has 15 amino acids. CDR3 DNA: TGTGCCAGCAGCCTGGAGTGGCAGACCCAAGAGACCCAGTACTTC. Translation gives CASSLEWQTQETQYF.

In this sample, this clonotype turned up many times. The chain links TRBV27 to TRBJ1-5; D is perhaps TRBD1 (5 bases). Trimming removed 7 bases at V and 2 bases at J, with 12 bases between. The CDR3 runs to 14 residues. CDR1 MNHEY and CDR2 SMNVEV come from the germline V gene (reference sequence). In DNA form, the CDR3 reads TGTGCCAGCACCCCTCGGGGGGGCAATCAGCCCCAGCATTTT. The encoded protein is CASTPRGGNQPQHF.

Points on this clonotype: A much larger clone lies one base from this, so it may be a read error. V gene TRBV11-2 combines with J gene TRBJ2-7; weak D call: TRBD2 (5 bases). Germline CDR1 reads SGHAT; CDR2 reads FQNNGV. The CDR3 is 15 residues long. V was clipped by 5 bases and J by 0 bases, with 14 bases between them. The CDR3 bases are TGTGCCAGCAGCAAACGGGGAGTCAGCTCCTACGAGCAGTACTTC. This translates into CASSKRGVSSYEQYF.

This clonotype was seen once. A much larger clone sits a single nucleotide away, making a read error possible. This sequence joins TRBV20-1 and TRBJ2-2; 11 bases match TRBD2. CDR1 is DFQATT and CDR2 is SNEGSKA in the germline V gene (reference sequence). The CDR3 is 15 amino acids. CDR3 region: CSARDLAGGPGALFF. The CDR3 DNA reads TGCAGTGCTAGGGACCTAGCGGGAGGTCCCGGGGCGCTGTTTTTT.

The table lists this clonotype with many counts. This rearrangement joins TRBV3-1 to TRBJ2-2; 11 nucleotides line up with TRBD2. V trimming: 0 bases; J trimming: 3 bases; junction bases outside the gene matches: 6. Germline V gene sequence: CDR1 LGHDT, CDR2 YNNKEL (reference sequence). CDR3 size: 18 residues. Here the CDR3 DNA reads TGTGCCAGCAGCCAAGACCCGGGACTAGCGGAGTACACCGGGGAGCTGTTTTTT. The encoded protein is CASSQDPGLAEYTGELFF.

This clonotype was counted only a few times. The chain combines TRBV19 with TRBJ1-1; 8 bases fit TRBD1. Looked up from germline, CDR1 is LNHDA and CDR2 is SQIVND (reference sequence). This CDR3 is 13 amino acids long. Trimming cost V 7 bases and J 4 bases; bases outside gene matches: 5. CDR3 sequence (DNA): TGTGCCAGTACTGTTACAGGGGGCACTGAAGCTTTCTTT. Translation: CASTVTGGTEAFF.

On this clonotype itself: A much bigger clone sits one base away, suggesting this may be a read error. The conserved phenylalanine or tryptophan is not found at the CDR3 terminus, so this likely reflects a read error. The V call is TRBV10-3, the J call TRBJ2-7; 11 bases line up with TRBD2. Germline V CDR1 and CDR2: ENHRY, SYGVKD. The CDR3 consists of 15 residues. Losses at the gene ends were 2 bases for V and 1 base for J; bases not matched to a gene: 1. CDR3 in amino acids: CAISEGTSGSYEQYL. The CDR3 coding sequence is TGTGCCATCAGTGAGGGGACTAGCGGATCCTACGAGCAGTACCTC.

The table lists this clonotype with many counts. The chain couples TRBV5-5 to TRBJ1-3, with 9 bases aligning to TRBD1. With V trimmed by 4 bases and J by 0 bases, 14 bases remained unmatched. Per germline, CDR1 SGHKS and CDR2 YYEKEE (reference sequence). The CDR3 runs to 19 residues. The CDR3 is CASSPGTGNWAISGNTIYF. In DNA, the CDR3 is TGTGCCAGCAGCCCCGGGACAGGGAATTGGGCCATCTCTGGAAACACCATATATTTT.

In this sample, this clonotype turned up many times. The CDR3 protein is CASSMQREVNEQFF. The CDR3 DNA is TGTGCCAGCAGTATGCAGCGGGAAGTTAATGAGCAGTTCTTC. V usage is TRBV12-3 or TRBV12-4 and J usage is TRBJ2-1; TRBD2 matches 7 bases. This CDR3 has 14 residues. J was trimmed by 7 bases and V by 5 bases; bases with no gene match: 8.

J is TRBJ2-5 and V is TRBV19; 12 nucleotides agree with TRBD2. V shed 3 bases, J shed 5 bases, and the junction held 22 bases outside the gene matches. The V gene's germline CDR1 is LNHDA and CDR2 SQIVND (reference sequence). CDR3 size: 21 residues. The CDR3 sequence: CASSMHHRASGRAGFGETQYF. CDR3 coding DNA: TGTGCCAGTAGTATGCATCACCGGGCTAGCGGGAGGGCCGGTTTTGGGGAGACCCAGTACTTC. The complete variable domain, with remaining parts taken from reference TRBV19 and TRBJ2-5, reads DGGITQSPKYLFRKEGQNVTLSCEQNLNHDAMYWYRQDPGQGLRLIYYSQIVNDFQKGDIAEGYSVSREKKESFPLTVTSAQKNPTAFYLCASSMHHRASGRAGFGETQYFGPGTRLLVL.